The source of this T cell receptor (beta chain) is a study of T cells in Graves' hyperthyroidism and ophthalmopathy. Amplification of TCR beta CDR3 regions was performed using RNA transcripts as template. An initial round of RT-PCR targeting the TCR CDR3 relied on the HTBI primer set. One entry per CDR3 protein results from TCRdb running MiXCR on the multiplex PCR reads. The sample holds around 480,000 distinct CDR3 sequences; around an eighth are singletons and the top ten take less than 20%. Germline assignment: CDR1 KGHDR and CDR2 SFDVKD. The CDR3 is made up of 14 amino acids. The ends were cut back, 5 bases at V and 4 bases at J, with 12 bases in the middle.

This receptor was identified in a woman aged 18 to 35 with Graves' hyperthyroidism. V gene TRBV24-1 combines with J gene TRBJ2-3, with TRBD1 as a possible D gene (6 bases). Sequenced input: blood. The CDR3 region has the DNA TGTGCCACCAGTGCCTCGAACAGGGCAGATACGCAGTATTTT. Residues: CATSASNRADTQYF.